This T cell receptor beta chain emerged from a study of blood T cells in healthy people across ages. Overall study results and limits: Those diversity estimates obtained from one million T cells were thought to be underestimates.

Alongside a J-beta primer mix, a sample-barcoded 5' primer served in a second PCR lasting about 7 to 12 cycles. TCRdb used MiXCR to reprocess the 5' RACE reads, holding one entry per CDR3 protein. The data hold about 1.1 million distinct CDR3 sequences, with around two fifths observed a single time. As regards this clonotype: Antigen unknown.

Trimming left V 6 bases short and J 0 bases short, with 15 bases between. The germline gives CDR1 DFQATT, CDR2 SNEGSKA (reference sequence). This CDR3 comprises 16 residues. Specimen: blood. The source is a man in his late teens or twenties in good health. This rearrangement joins TRBV20-1 to TRBJ1-6, with a possible D match to TRBD1 (6 bases). CDR3 DNA: TGCAGTGCCCTTTCTGGACAGAGCTCCTATAATTCACCCCTCCACTTT. The encoded protein is CSALSGQSSYNSPLHF.